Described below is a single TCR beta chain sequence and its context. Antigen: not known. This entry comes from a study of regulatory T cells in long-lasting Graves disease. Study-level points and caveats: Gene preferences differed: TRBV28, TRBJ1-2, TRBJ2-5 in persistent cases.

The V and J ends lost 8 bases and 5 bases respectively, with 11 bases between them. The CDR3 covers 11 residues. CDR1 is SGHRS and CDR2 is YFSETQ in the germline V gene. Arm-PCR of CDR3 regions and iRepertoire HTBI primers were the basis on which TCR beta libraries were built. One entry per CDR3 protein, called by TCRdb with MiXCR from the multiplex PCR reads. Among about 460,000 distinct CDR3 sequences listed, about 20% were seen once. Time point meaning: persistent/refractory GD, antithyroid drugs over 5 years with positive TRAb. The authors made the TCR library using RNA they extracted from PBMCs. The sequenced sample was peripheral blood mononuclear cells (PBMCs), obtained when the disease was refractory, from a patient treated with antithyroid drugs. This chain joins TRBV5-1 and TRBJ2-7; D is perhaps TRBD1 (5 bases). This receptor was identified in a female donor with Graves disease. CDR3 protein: CASRLRDEQYF. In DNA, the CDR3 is TGCGCCAGTCGACTCAGGGACGAGCAGTACTTC.